One sample yielded the 3 T cell receptor beta chains listed below, sequenced in a study of blood T cell repertoires in COVID-19. Only in-frame clones appear in the TCRdb table, and some are missing; sequencing was by immunoSEQ multiplex PCR. This table has over 250,000 clones, 83% appearing once. Sequencing input: peripheral blood. All receptors derive from a woman aged 50 to 65 who had recovered from COVID-19.

The chain joins TRBV28 to TRBJ2-7, with 7 nucleotides matching TRBD1. CDR1 MDHEN and CDR2 SYDVKM come from the germline V gene. The CDR3 consists of 14 residues. V lost 6 bases to trimming and J lost 4 bases; unmatched junction nucleotides: 9. The DNA of the CDR3 is TGTGCCAGCAGACCCGGGACAGCCCCGTACGAGCAGTACTTC. Translated, it gives CASRPGTAPYEQYF. The entire variable domain, with the rest obtained from reference TRBV28 and TRBJ2-7, is as follows: DVKVTQSSRYLVKRTGEKVFLECVQDMDHENMFWYRQDPGLGLRLIYFSYDVKMKEKGDIPEGYSVSREKKERFSLILESASTNQTSMYLCASRPGTAPYEQYFGPGTRLTVT.

This chain links TRBV28 with TRBJ2-2; TRBD2 is a possible D gene (6 bases). Germline CDR1 and CDR2: MDHEN and SYDVKM. Trimming removed 7 bases at V and 1 base at J, with 10 bases between. The CDR3 length is 14 residues. Written as DNA, the CDR3 is TGTGCCAGCACGGGGGACCAGAACACCGGGGAGCTGTTTTTT. Translated, it gives CASTGDQNTGELFF.

The genes are TRBV4-2 and TRBJ2-1, with D possibly being TRBD2 (5 bases). V lost 1 base to trimming and J lost 0 bases, with 10 bases between them. Germline CDR1 reads LGHNA; CDR2 reads YNFKEQ. The CDR3 has 16 residues. The CDR3: CASSQVSGSSYNEQFF. DNA of the CDR3: TGTGCCAGCAGCCAAGTAAGCGGTAGCTCCTACAATGAGCAGTTCTTC.